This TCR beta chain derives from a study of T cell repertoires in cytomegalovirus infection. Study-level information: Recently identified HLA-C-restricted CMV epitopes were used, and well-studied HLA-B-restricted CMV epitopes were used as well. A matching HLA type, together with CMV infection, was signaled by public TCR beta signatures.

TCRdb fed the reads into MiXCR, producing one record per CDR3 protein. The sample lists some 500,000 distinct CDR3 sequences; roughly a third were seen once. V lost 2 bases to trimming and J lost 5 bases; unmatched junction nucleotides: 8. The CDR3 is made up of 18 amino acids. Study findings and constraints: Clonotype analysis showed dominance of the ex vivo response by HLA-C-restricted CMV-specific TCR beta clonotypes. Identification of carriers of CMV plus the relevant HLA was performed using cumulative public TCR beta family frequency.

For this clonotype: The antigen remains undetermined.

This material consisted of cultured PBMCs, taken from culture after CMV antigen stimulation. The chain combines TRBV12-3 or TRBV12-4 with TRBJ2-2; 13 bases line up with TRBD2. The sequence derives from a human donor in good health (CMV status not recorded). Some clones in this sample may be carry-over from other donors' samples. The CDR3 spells CASSLSYPGLAGTGELFF. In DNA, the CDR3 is TGTGCCAGCAGTTTATCTTACCCGGGACTAGCGGGAACCGGGGAGCTGTTTTTT.